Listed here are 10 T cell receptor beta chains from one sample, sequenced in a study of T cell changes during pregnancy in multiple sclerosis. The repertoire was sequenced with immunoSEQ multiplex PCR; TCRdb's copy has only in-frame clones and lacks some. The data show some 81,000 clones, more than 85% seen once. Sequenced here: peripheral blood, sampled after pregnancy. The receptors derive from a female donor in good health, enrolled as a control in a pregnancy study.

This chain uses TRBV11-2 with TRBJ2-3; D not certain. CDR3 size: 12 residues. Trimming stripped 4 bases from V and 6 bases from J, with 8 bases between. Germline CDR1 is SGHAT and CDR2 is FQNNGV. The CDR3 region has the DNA TGTGCCAGCAGCTCCACTAAGGATACGCAGTATTTT. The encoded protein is CASSSTKDTQYF.

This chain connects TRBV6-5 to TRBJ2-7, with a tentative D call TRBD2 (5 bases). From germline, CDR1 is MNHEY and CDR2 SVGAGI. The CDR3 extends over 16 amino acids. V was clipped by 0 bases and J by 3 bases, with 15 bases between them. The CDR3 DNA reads TGTGCCAGCAGTTACTCCTCCGCGGGCAAGGGCTACGAGCAGTACTTC. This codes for CASSYSSAGKGYEQYF.

The CDR3: CASSRTGGMETQYF. The CDR3 region has the DNA TGCGCCAGCAGCCGGACAGGGGGAATGGAGACCCAGTACTTC. This chain joins TRBV4-1 and TRBJ2-5; 10 bases are a match to TRBD1. Trimming removed 4 bases from V and 5 bases from J; junction bases left unmatched: 4. In germline, CDR1 is MGHRA, CDR2 YSYEKL. This CDR3 comprises 14 residues.

CDR3 in DNA: TGTGCTAGTGCCCCAGGGGTTTCAACCACTGAAGCTTTCTTT. This sequence encodes CASAPGVSTTEAFF. The V gene is TRBV12-5, the J gene TRBJ1-1; a weak D match, TRBD1 (6 bases). This CDR3 has 14 amino acids. CDR1 is LGHNT, CDR2 FRNRAP, per germline. The V end was cut by 7 bases, the J end by 4 bases, with 16 bases between. Looking up the rest from reference TRBV12-5 and TRBJ1-1 gives the full variable domain: DARVTQTPRHKVTEMGQEVTMRCQPILGHNTVFWYRQTMMQGLELLAYFRNRAPLDDSGMPKDRFSAEMPDATLATLKIQPSEPRDSAVYFCASAPGVSTTEAFFGQGTRLTVV.

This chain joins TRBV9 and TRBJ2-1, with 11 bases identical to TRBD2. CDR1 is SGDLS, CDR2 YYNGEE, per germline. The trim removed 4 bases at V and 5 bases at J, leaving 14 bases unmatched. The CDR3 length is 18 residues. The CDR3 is CASSSGGASGRQNNEQFF. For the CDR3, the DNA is TGTGCCAGCAGCTCAGGAGGGGCTAGCGGGAGGCAAAACAATGAGCAGTTCTTC.

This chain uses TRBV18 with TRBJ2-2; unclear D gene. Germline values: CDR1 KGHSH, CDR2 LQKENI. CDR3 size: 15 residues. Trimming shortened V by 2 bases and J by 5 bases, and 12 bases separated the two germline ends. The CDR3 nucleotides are TGTGCCAGCTCACCAAGAAGCCTAGGAACCGGGGAGCTGTTTTTT. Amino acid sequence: CASSPRSLGTGELFF.

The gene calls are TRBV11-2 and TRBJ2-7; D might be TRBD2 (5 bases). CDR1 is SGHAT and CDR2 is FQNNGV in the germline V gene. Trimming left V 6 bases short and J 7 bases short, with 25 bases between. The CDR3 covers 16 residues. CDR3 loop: CASRDETGSTFWEQYF. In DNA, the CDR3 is TGTGCCAGCAGGGACGAGACGGGATCAACCTTTTGGGAGCAGTACTTC.

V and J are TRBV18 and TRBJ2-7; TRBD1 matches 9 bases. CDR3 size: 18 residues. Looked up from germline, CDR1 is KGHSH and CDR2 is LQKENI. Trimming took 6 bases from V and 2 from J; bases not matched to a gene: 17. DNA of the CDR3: TGTGCCAGCTCTCCTAAGATCGACCGGACAGGGGCCCCCTACGAGCAGTACTTC. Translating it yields CASSPKIDRTGAPYEQYF.

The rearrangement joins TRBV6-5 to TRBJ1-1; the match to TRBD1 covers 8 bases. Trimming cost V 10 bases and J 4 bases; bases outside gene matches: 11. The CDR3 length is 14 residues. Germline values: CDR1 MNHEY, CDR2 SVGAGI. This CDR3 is CATQEYRGTTEAFF. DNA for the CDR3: TGTGCCACCCAAGAGTACAGGGGGACCACTGAAGCTTTCTTT.

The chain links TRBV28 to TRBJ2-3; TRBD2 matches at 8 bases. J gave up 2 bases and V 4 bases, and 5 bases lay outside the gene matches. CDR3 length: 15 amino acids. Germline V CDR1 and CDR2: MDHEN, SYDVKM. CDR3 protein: CASSSPSGFTDTQYF. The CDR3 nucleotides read TGTGCCAGCAGTTCCCCTAGCGGGTTCACAGATACGCAGTATTTT.